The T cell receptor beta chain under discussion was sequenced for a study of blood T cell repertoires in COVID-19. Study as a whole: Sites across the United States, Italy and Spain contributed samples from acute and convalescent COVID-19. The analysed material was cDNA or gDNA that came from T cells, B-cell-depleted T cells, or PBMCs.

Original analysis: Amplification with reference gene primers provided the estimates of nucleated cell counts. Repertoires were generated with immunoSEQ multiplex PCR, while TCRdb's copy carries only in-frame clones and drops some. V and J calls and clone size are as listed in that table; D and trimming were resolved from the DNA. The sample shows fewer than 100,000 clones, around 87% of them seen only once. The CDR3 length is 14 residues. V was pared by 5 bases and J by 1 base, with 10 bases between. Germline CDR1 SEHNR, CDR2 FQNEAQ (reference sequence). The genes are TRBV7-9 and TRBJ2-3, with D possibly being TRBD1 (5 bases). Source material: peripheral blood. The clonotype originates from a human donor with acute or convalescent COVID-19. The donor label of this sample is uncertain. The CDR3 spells CASSLGLRTDTQYF. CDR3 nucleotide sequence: TGTGCCAGCAGCCTGGGGCTACGCACAGATACGCAGTATTTT.